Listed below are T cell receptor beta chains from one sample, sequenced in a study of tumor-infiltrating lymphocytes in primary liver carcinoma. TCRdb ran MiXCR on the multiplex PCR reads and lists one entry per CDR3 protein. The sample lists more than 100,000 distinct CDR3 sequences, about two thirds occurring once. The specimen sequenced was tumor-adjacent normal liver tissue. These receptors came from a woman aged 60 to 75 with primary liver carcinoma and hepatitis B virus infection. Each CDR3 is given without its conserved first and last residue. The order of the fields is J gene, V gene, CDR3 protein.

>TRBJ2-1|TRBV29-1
SVHPSDGTSRKSAQF
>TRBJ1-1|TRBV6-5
ASTHGQEVTEAF
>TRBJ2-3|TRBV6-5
ASSPSPRDGTQL
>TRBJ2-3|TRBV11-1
ASSPSGRRTDTQY
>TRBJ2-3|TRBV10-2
ASRMPSADTQY
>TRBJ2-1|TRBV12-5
VSGQGQGAPGNEQF
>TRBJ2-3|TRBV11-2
ASSFGTSTDTQY
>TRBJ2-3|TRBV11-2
ASSHPRDTQY
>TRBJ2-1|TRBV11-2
ASSLARLIYNKQI
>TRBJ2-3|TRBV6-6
AISDGTGGADTQY
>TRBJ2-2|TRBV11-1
ASSFGAGKLF
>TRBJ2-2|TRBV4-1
ASSQDLGRGPRSGELS
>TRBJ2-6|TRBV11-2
ASSTRTYPGANVPT
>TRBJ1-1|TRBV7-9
ASGLERLGEAF
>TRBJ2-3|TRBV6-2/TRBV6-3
ASSRSGSITVTQY
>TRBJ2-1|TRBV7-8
VSSFGGDRRYNEQF
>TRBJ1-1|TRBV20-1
SARDHGGTNTEAF
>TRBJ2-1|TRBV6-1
AISGISYDEQL
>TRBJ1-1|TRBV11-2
ASGLLGNTEAI
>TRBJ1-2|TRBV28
ASSFLGGGIGPGYT
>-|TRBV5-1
ASSVRYTDTQH
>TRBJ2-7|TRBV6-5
ASSPDTYRGVLHKQY
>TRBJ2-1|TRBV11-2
DSSLGGLVFHEQF
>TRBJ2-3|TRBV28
ASSLSLTDTQY
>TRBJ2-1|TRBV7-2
ASSLPGTSLREQF
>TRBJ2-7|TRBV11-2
ASTKGVEQY
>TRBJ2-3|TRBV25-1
ASTPGRGTDTQY
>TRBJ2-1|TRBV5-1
ASRSASGVTVRSYNEQF
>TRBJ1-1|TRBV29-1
SGGKMGRIGTEAF
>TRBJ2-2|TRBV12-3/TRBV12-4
ASSIAVGANTGELF
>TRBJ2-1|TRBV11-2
ACSLDGSSYSEQF
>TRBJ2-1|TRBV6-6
ASTHEGRGEEF
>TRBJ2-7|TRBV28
ASSLAASDVGEQY
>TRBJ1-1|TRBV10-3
AISEPEGEAF
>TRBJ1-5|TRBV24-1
ATSDRRGSGQPQH
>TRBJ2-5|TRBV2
ASRPTGQETQY
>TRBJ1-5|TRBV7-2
ASSMDGGNQPQH
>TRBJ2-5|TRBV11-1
ASTLMGLGGETQY
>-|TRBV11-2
ASSDLVGADTQH
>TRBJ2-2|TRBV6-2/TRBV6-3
ASSYTLAGAGELV
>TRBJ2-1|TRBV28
ASSFNHVNEQF
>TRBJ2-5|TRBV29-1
SAADRETQY
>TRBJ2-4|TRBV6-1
ASRQEPDKNIQY
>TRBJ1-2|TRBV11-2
ASSFSQANYGYT
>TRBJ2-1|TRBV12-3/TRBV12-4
ANSLSSMGYNEQF
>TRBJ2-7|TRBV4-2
ASSQDPVGQGGCEQY
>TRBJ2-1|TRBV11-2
ANSQELGKNVQL
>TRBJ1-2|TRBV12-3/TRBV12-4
ASGLRAWGYT
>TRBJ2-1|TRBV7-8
ASSLVGTSGTNGQF
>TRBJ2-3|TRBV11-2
VRSPGLAGPDTQY
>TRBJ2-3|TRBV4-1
ASSQDGRASTDTQY
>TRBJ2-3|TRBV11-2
ASSSWTSGVGSTYTQY